This section outlines one TCR beta chain sequence together with its context. Its antigen is not yet known. Qualities for individual bases were not recorded, and no much larger clone is one base off. The data were taken from a study of brain T cells in children with intractable seizures (dated by TCRdb to the early 2020s). Regarding the research as a whole: Resected brain tissue from approximately 55 pediatric epilepsy surgery cases was first screened for immune gene transcripts using a NanoString immunology panel. About 70% of the 12 selected surgery cases also had pre-surgery blood sequenced, which left four cases with brain tissue only.

Overall results and qualifications from the work: Because pre- and post-surgery blood were sequenced to different depths, clones absent from the pre-surgery sample may reflect undersampling. Viral specificity was inferred only from CDR3 sequence similarity, and patients' HCMV serostatus was unknown.

In the paper's terms, the time point label means: blood from clinic visit 5 months post-surgery; TSC patient then seizure free. Surgery cases with the highest brain T cell transcript signatures were selected for TCR beta chain sequencing of brain tissue and, where available, blood. Prior to surgery, the patients had been treated with at least one anti-epileptic drug. The TCR-sequenced patients were children whose drug-resistant epilepsy was caused by tuberous sclerosis complex, focal cortical dysplasia, Rasmussen encephalitis or hemimegalencephaly. The Monarch genomic DNA purification kit was used to extract bulk genomic DNA from unsorted brain tissue and whole blood. The immunoSEQ assay was used to generate TCR beta chain sequences from genomic DNA. As for how the authors treated the data: Any CDR3 sequence that did not begin with the conserved framework cysteine at position 104 was removed by hand. To get clonality, the normalized Shannon's Diversity Index was subtracted from one, giving values from 0 (maximal diversity) to 1 (oligoclonal). Chi-squared comparison-of-proportions tests assessed whether the same CDR3 differed in frequency between samples, such as brain versus blood. Public clonotypes were found by searching immuneACCESS, and the VDJdb browser was used to assess similarity to known antiviral clonotypes. The clones in this table, taken by TCRdb from immuneACCESS, are in-frame only. Not every clone is retained; where verified, under half of the shortfall comes from an unresolved V gene, and the cause of the rest is unknown. D and trimming come from the DNA, and the V and J calls and clone size come from that table. The sample data list about 340,000 clones, and over 90% of these were observed just once. The ten biggest clones cover roughly 5.8% of the sample.

This sequence was found in a boy in the first two years of life with tuberous sclerosis and intractable seizures. The source material was peripheral blood, sampled roughly 5 months after surgery.

The DNA reads TGCGCCAGCAGCTTTGGCACGGACGCCTACAATGAGCAGTTCTTC. Its protein reads: CASSFGTDAYNEQFF. The V and J genes are TRBV5-1 and TRBJ2-1; the D gene assignment is ambiguous. V and J lose 2 bases and 2 bases, and a span of 11 bases separates them. The CDR3 covers 15 residues, taking in both the cysteine and the phenylalanine. This entry keeps only the CDR3 DNA: 45 bases, framed from base 1. CDR1 and CDR2 are read off the germline V gene as SGHRS and YFSETQ.